Shown below are 5 T cell receptor beta chains from a single sample sequenced in a study of OX40 agonist ivuxolimab in advanced cancers. TCRdb's copy holds only in-frame clones and misses some; the assay was immunoSEQ multiplex PCR. The sample contains 65,000 to 85,000 clones, about 92% of which appear only once. Sequencing was performed on CD4+ or CD8+ T cells sorted from blood, taken in a trial of the OX40 agonist ivuxolimab. All receptors come from an adult with an advanced solid tumor such as melanoma, head and neck, liver or kidney cancer.

The rearrangement uses TRBV5-1 and TRBJ1-1; tentatively, D is TRBD1 (5 bases). CDR3 length equals 12 residues. V lost 7 bases to trimming and J lost 1 base, with 8 bases between them. Germline V gene data show CDR1 as SGHRS and CDR2 as YFSETQ. CDR3 DNA sequence: TGCGCCAGCGTACAGGAGAACACTGAAGCTTTCTTT. It specifies CASVQENTEAFF.

The chain uses TRBV7-9 and TRBJ2-3; D is unclear. Between the trimmed V and J ends, which lost 5 bases and 7 bases, there was a span of 10 bases. From germline, CDR1 is SEHNR and CDR2 FQNEAQ (reference sequence). The CDR3 has 12 amino acids. Written as DNA, the CDR3 is TGTGCCAGCAGCCCGGACGGTTATACGCAGTATTTT. It translates to CASSPDGYTQYF.

The rearrangement links TRBV11-2 to TRBJ2-5, with 11 bases lining up with TRBD2. Per the germline V gene, CDR1 is SGHAT and CDR2 is FQNNGV. The trim removed 5 bases at V and 3 bases at J, leaving 2 bases unmatched. The CDR3 length is 14 residues. Written as DNA, the CDR3 is TGTGCCAGCAGCACGACTAGCGGGGAAGAGACCCAGTACTTC. This translates into CASSTTSGEETQYF.

This sequence joins TRBV27 and TRBJ2-3, with D uncertain. The V gene's germline CDR1 is MNHEY and CDR2 SMNVEV (reference sequence). The CDR3 has 13 amino acids. Trimming took 5 bases from V and 2 from J, leaving 8 bases between them. The CDR3 spells CASSNPPTDTQYF. The DNA for the CDR3 is TGTGCCAGCAGTAACCCTCCCACAGATACGCAGTATTTT.

J is TRBJ2-3 and V is TRBV5-1; TRBD2 matches 14 bases. J was trimmed by 4 bases and V by 3 bases; bases with no gene match: 4. The germline V gene encodes CDR1 SGHRS and CDR2 YFSETQ. The CDR3 covers 16 residues. CDR3 protein: CASSSTSGGASDTQYF. The DNA of the CDR3 is TGCGCCAGCAGCTCGACTAGCGGGGGGGCCTCAGATACGCAGTATTTT.